Listed here are 18 T cell receptor beta chains from one sample, sequenced in a study of vaccination effects on CD4 cells after COVID-19. Viral peptide pools were used in the ViraFEST assay to expand antigen-specific CD4+ T cells, and sequencing came afterward. A 10-day culture period preceded the isolation of CD4+ T cells. Their SARS-CoV-2 infection, verified by PCR, occurred between March and December 2020. Everyone in the study got two shots of either the BNT162b2 or mRNA-1273 vaccine. This table comes from immunoSEQ multiplex PCR, and its TCRdb copy is limited to in-frame clones, with some not included. Of 14,000 or so clones in the sample, 80% were seen once. For these TCRs, the target antigens are not known. Sample: CD4+ T cells from PBMCs cultured with SARS-CoV-2 spike peptides, taken after COVID-19 vaccination. The receptors shown here come from a human donor who had a prior SARS-CoV-2 infection.

The chain employs TRBV18 and TRBJ2-5; D call uncertain. The germline V gene has CDR1 KGHSH and CDR2 LQKENI. The V end lost 3 bases, the J end lost 3 bases, and 14 bases lay between the germline ends. There are 15 residues in the CDR3. CDR3 amino acids: CASSPQSRPEETQYF. In nucleotides, the CDR3 is TGTGCCAGCTCACCCCAGAGTCGGCCAGAAGAGACCCAGTACTTC.

The chain joins TRBV12-3 or TRBV12-4 to TRBJ2-5; D might be TRBD1 (5 bases). V was pared by 3 bases and J by 4 bases, with 9 bases between. CDR3 length: 13 residues. CDR3 region: CASSFQGSETQYF. The CDR3 DNA reads TGTGCCAGCAGTTTTCAGGGATCAGAGACCCAGTACTTC.

The V call is TRBV6-5, the J call TRBJ1-1; D is ambiguous. V lost 6 bases, J lost 5 bases, and 10 bases lay in between. This CDR3 has 12 residues. Germline values: CDR1 MNHEY, CDR2 SVGAGI. CDR3 protein: CASRRTGTEAFF. The CDR3 DNA reads as TGTGCCAGCAGAAGGACCGGGACTGAAGCTTTCTTT.

The chain uses TRBV6-5 and TRBJ2-3; D remains unclear. This CDR3 contains 14 residues. The germline V and J ends were trimmed by 3 bases and 1 base, with 8 bases remaining between them. Germline V gene lookup returns CDR1 MNHEY and CDR2 SVGAGI. Written as DNA, the CDR3 is TGTGCCAGCAGTTATCGGCCGGGCACAGATACGCAGTATTTT. As protein: CASSYRPGTDTQYF.

This rearrangement joins TRBV20-1 to TRBJ1-2; no clear D gene. Trimming left V 3 bases short and J 7 bases short, with 6 bases between. The CDR3 is made up of 10 amino acids. CDR1 is DFQATT, CDR2 SNEGSKA, per germline (reference sequence). Here the CDR3 reads CSAREFGYTF. In nucleotides, the CDR3 is TGCAGTGCTAGGGAATTTGGCTACACCTTC.

The DNA of the CDR3 is TGCAGTGCTAGTTATAGCGGGAGAAATGAGCAGTTCTTC. This gives the protein CSASYSGRNEQFF. The chain joins TRBV20-1 to TRBJ2-1, with 9 bases matching TRBD2. The V gene end was trimmed by 3 bases and the J gene end by 7 bases; junction bases not matched to a gene: 4. CDR1 and CDR2 (germline): DFQATT, SNEGSKA (reference sequence). CDR3 length equals 13 residues.

This clone was seen once. The V and J genes are TRBV11-2 and TRBJ1-1, with D possibly being TRBD1 (6 bases). Germline V gene lookup returns CDR1 SGHAT and CDR2 FQNNGV. V lost 1 base and J 5 bases, leaving 11 bases between the germline ends. The CDR3 contains 14 residues. CDR3: CASSLAGAYTEAFF. Written as DNA, the CDR3 is TGTGCCAGCAGCTTAGCGGGGGCCTATACTGAAGCTTTCTTT.

This clone was seen only a few times. The V gene is TRBV7-8, the J gene TRBJ1-4, with a weak D call TRBD1 (5 bases). V gave up 5 bases and J gave up 8 bases, with 18 bases separating them. There are 15 residues in the CDR3. Germline V gene data show CDR1 as SGHVS and CDR2 as FQNEAQ. The CDR3 DNA sequence: TGTGCCAGCAGCCCCCAAGGGACCGCAAACGAAAAACTGTTTTTT. Its translation is CASSPQGTANEKLFF.

This rearrangement joins TRBV11-1 to TRBJ2-5, with 11 nucleotides matching TRBD2. Trimming at V came to 3 bases and at J to 1 base, leaving 1 base not matched to a gene. Germline V CDR1 and CDR2: SGHAT, FQDESV (reference sequence). The CDR3 runs 15 residues. CDR3 in amino acids: CASSFLAGGQETQYF. Written as DNA, the CDR3 is TGTGCCAGCAGCTTCCTAGCGGGGGGCCAAGAGACCCAGTACTTC.

The chain uses TRBV10-3 and TRBJ2-3; 10 bases match TRBD2. The CDR3 length is 14 residues. The V gene end was trimmed by 8 bases and the J gene end by 3 bases; junction bases not matched to a gene: 5. Germline V gives CDR1 ENHRY, CDR2 SYGVKD. This CDR3 reads CAIGLAGVTDTQYF. The CDR3, as DNA: TGTGCCATCGGCCTAGCGGGAGTTACAGATACGCAGTATTTT.

The V call is TRBV5-1, the J call TRBJ1-2; no firm D call. Trimming pared 3 bases from V and 0 bases from J, leaving 12 bases between. The CDR3 consists of 15 residues. The germline CDR1 and CDR2 sequences are SGHRS and YFSETQ. CDR3 amino acids: CASSYRTDSNYGYTF. The DNA for the CDR3 is TGCGCCAGCAGCTACCGGACGGACTCTAACTATGGCTACACCTTC.

This chain links TRBV10-3 with TRBJ2-7, with 13 positions matching TRBD2. The CDR3 covers 14 residues. Trimming cost V 10 bases and J 7 bases; bases outside gene matches: 10. Germline assignment: CDR1 ENHRY and CDR2 SYGVKD. In DNA form, the CDR3 reads TGTGCCACCAAAGGGACTAGCGGGAATCGAGAGCAGTACTTC. This codes for CATKGTSGNREQYF.

This chain connects TRBV6-2 or TRBV6-3 to TRBJ2-1; the match to TRBD2 covers 7 bases. Germline values: CDR1 MNHEY, CDR2 SVGEGT. The ends lost 0 bases at V and 7 bases at J; junction bases unmatched: 6. This CDR3 region has 15 residues. The CDR3 sequence is CASSYSGGSGNEQFF. The CDR3, as DNA: TGTGCCAGCAGTTACTCTGGCGGGAGTGGGAATGAGCAGTTCTTC.

The V call is TRBV19, the J call TRBJ2-3, with 10 bases matching TRBD2. This CDR3 has 15 amino acids. V was pared by 9 bases and J by 3 bases, with 9 bases of the junction left unmatched. The germline gives CDR1 LNHDA, CDR2 SQIVND (reference sequence). The DNA of the CDR3 is TGTGCCAGCCGAAGTCCGGGACTAGCGACAGATACGCAGTATTTT. Protein product: CASRSPGLATDTQYF.

The J gene is TRBJ2-1, the V gene TRBV21-1; the D call TRBD2 from the table was never checked on the DNA. TRBV21-1 is noted as a pseudogene. The CDR3 spans 21 residues. Written as DNA, the CDR3 is TGTGCCAGCAGCAAATGGGGCCCGGGACTAGCGGGAGGGCCTAGGTATTGTGAGCAGTTCTTC. Its protein product is CASSKWGPGLAGGPRYCEQFF.

In this sample, this clone turned up a few times. The chain joins TRBV7-9 to TRBJ1-2; D is uncertain. V lost 6 bases and J 1 base, leaving 15 bases between the germline ends. The CDR3 is made up of 15 amino acids. Germline loops: CDR1 SEHNR, CDR2 FQNEAQ (reference sequence). The CDR3 region is CASRKDGRNNYGYTF. CDR3 bases: TGTGCCAGCAGGAAAGATGGACGGAATAACTATGGCTACACCTTC.

V and J are TRBV7-2 and TRBJ2-5, with D perhaps matching TRBD2 (5 bases). Germline lookup yields CDR1 SGHTA and CDR2 FQGNSA. This CDR3 spans 12 amino acids. V was pared by 3 bases and J by 4 bases, with 6 bases between. This CDR3 reads CASSFAGETQYF. The CDR3 bases are TGTGCCAGCAGCTTCGCGGGAGAGACCCAGTACTTC.

This clone has only one observation. This chain connects TRBV12-3 or TRBV12-4 to TRBJ2-5; D tentatively fits TRBD1 or TRBD2 (5 bases each). Trimming removed 7 bases from V and 5 bases from J, with 14 bases in between. The length of the CDR3 is 13 residues. The CDR3 region is CASKVRDRETQYF. DNA of the CDR3: TGTGCCAGCAAGGTCCGGGACCGGGAGACCCAGTACTTC.